This T cell receptor beta chain emerged from a study of beta chain features in type 1 diabetes. Remarks on this clone: The antigen is not known.

The sequenced template was cDNA made from the entire isolated RNA. Each sample of naive, central memory or regulatory T cells had, on average, around 4 million reads. Method: immunoSEQ multiplex PCR; TCRdb's copy keeps in-frame clones and lacks some. The data show 200,000 to 300,000 clones, 14% seen once. The CDR3 is made up of 15 amino acids. Germline CDR1 reads SGHRS; CDR2 reads YFSETQ. V was clipped by 3 bases and J by 0 bases, with 9 bases between them. Findings and limits, study-wide: The VDJ junctions of type 1 diabetes patients carried fewer insertions and more deletions. Compared to healthy donors, patients appeared to have naive, central memory and Treg TCRB repertoires that were more alike.

This chain uses TRBV5-1 with TRBJ2-2; unclear D gene. The source of this sequence is a woman aged 40 to 50 in good health. Sequencing used naive CD4+ T cells from blood. The DNA for the CDR3 is TGCGCCAGCAGCTCCGGGTCTACGAACACCGGGGAGCTGTTTTTT. Translation: CASSSGSTNTGELFF. Using reference TRBV5-1 and TRBJ2-2 for the parts outside the CDR3, the full variable domain is KAGVTQTPRYLIKTRGQQVTLSCSPISGHRSVSWYQQTPGQGLQFLFEYFSETQRNKGNFPGRFSGRQFSNSRSEMNVSTLELGDSALYLCASSSGSTNTGELFFGEGSRLTVL.